The 16 T cell receptor beta chains reported below all come from one sample, sequenced in a study of blood T cell repertoires in COVID-19. Clones were read by immunoSEQ multiplex PCR, and TCRdb kept only the in-frame ones, dropping some. The table lists around 160,000 clones, more than 65% of them singletons. Sequences were obtained from peripheral blood. Every receptor here comes from an elderly woman with acute or convalescent COVID-19.

The CDR3 protein is CASSPQDRGSNQPQHF. In nucleotides, the CDR3 is TGTGCCAGTAGTCCCCAGGACAGGGGTAGCAATCAGCCCCAGCATTTT. The J gene is TRBJ1-5, the V gene TRBV19; 9 bases line up with TRBD1. The CDR3 loop spans 16 amino acids. Germline V gene lookup returns CDR1 LNHDA and CDR2 SQIVND (reference sequence). J was trimmed by 0 bases and V by 5 bases; bases with no gene match: 5.

The V and J genes are TRBV2 and TRBJ1-2; D is unresolved. The CDR3 runs to 17 residues. Germline lookup yields CDR1 SNHLY and CDR2 FYNNEI. Trimming shortened V by 5 bases and J by 3 bases, and 22 bases separated the two germline ends. The CDR3 nucleotides are TGTGCCAGCAGTCATATTTTGGACTTCGGTCTCGACTATGGCTACACCTTC. Amino acid sequence: CASSHILDFGLDYGYTF.

The chain carries TRBV4-1 and TRBJ2-1; no definite D call. Trimming cost V 1 base and J 9 bases, with 16 bases left between them. The CDR3 covers 15 residues. Germline CDR1 is MGHRA and CDR2 is YSYEKL. CDR3 in amino acids: CASSQVPLLSVEQFF. The CDR3 nucleotides are TGCGCCAGCAGCCAAGTACCACTATTAAGTGTTGAGCAGTTCTTC.

This sequence joins TRBV4-1 and TRBJ1-6, with D possibly matching TRBD1 (5 bases). This CDR3 is built from 17 residues. Trimming shortened V by 1 base and J by 5 bases, and 15 bases separated the two germline ends. Germline CDR1 MGHRA, CDR2 YSYEKL. This chain's CDR3 is CASSQAWGGPNNSPLHF. The CDR3 DNA is TGCGCCAGCAGCCAAGCATGGGGGGGACCGAATAATTCACCCCTCCACTTT.

With respect to this clone: The identical CDR3 is also encoded by other nucleotide sequences in the sample. V usage is TRBV18 and J usage is TRBJ1-5; D is uncertain. The CDR3 loop spans 13 amino acids. Trimming took 3 bases from V and 4 from J, leaving 7 bases between them. Germline V gives CDR1 KGHSH, CDR2 LQKENI. CDR3 sequence reads: CASSPGGNQPQHF. CDR3 sequence (DNA): TGTGCCAGCTCACCGGGCGGGAATCAGCCCCAGCATTTT.

This clone has just one count. The chain is built from TRBV3-1 (or the pseudogene TRBV3-2) and TRBJ2-3, with TRBD1 identical over 7 bases. V trimming: 0 bases; J trimming: 3 bases; junction bases outside the gene matches: 12. CDR1 and CDR2 (germline): LGHDT, YNNKEL (reference sequence). The CDR3 totals 18 residues. The DNA for the CDR3 is TGTGCCAGCAGCCAAGATCCCCTAACAGGGGTGGGGACAGATACGCAGTATTTT. Translated: CASSQDPLTGVGTDTQYF.

This clone was counted between two and nine times. The chain uses TRBV30 and TRBJ2-7; D may be TRBD2 (6 bases). There are 13 residues in the CDR3. The V gene lost 3 bases and the J gene lost 0 bases, with 9 bases spanning the gap. Germline CDR1 is GTSNPN and CDR2 is SVGIG (reference sequence). The CDR3 DNA is TGTGCCTGGAGATTCGGGAGCTCCTACGAGCAGTACTTC. It encodes CAWRFGSSYEQYF.

The chain recombines TRBV5-6 with TRBJ2-7; tentatively, D is TRBD1 (6 bases). Trimming took 0 bases from V and 7 from J, leaving 8 bases between them. The CDR3 is 12 residues long. Looked up from germline, CDR1 is SGHDT and CDR2 is YYEEEE. The CDR3 sequence: CASSLVRGEQYF. CDR3 DNA: TGTGCCAGCAGCTTGGTGAGGGGGGAGCAGTACTTC.

This clone was seen just once. The CDR3 loop reads CASTGSDRVKSYEQYF. DNA for the CDR3: TGTGCCAGCACCGGATCTGACAGGGTAAAGTCCTACGAGCAGTACTTC. The chain combines TRBV28 with TRBJ2-7, with 7 positions matching TRBD1. The CDR3 has 16 amino acids. J gave up 1 base and V 7 bases, and 13 bases lay outside the gene matches. Germline lookup yields CDR1 MDHEN and CDR2 SYDVKM.

V and J are TRBV11-2 and TRBJ1-6; D gene uncertain. In germline, CDR1 is SGHAT, CDR2 FQNNGV. There are 13 residues in the CDR3. Trimming removed 0 bases from V and 10 bases from J, with 7 bases in between. The DNA of the CDR3 is TGTGCCAGCAGCTTAGATCTGCGATCACCCCTCCACTTT. It specifies CASSLDLRSPLHF.

V and J are TRBV18 and TRBJ2-2; 11 positions agree with TRBD1. CDR1 is KGHSH, CDR2 LQKENI, per germline. The junction had 5 bases not matched to a gene; V was cut back by 3 bases and J by 5 bases. This CDR3 spans 16 amino acids. CDR3 bases: TGTGCCAGCTCACCCCTGGACAGGGGGCAAACCGGGGAGCTGTTTTTT. It is translated as CASSPLDRGQTGELFF.

The table lists this clone with a few counts. The gene calls are TRBV6-5 and TRBJ2-7; D might be TRBD2 (6 bases). CDR1 and CDR2 from the germline V gene are MNHEY and SVGAGI. Deletions cut 11 bases from V and 5 bases from J, with 19 bases between. This CDR3 has 13 residues. The CDR3 DNA reads as TGTGCCGGAACAGGAGGACTACCCCACGAGCAGTACTTC. Residues: CAGTGGLPHEQYF.

This chain connects TRBV10-1 to TRBJ2-3; 7 nucleotides line up with TRBD1. Germline V CDR1 and CDR2: WNHNN, SYGVQD (reference sequence). The ends lost 7 bases at V and 1 base at J; junction bases unmatched: 8. The CDR3 is made up of 15 amino acids. The CDR3, as DNA: TGCGCCAGCACAGAAGGGACAGCCCGCACAGATACGCAGTATTTT. It is translated as CASTEGTARTDTQYF.

CDR3 amino acids: CASSQDRVDTEAFF. DNA for the CDR3: TGCGCCAGCAGCCAGGACAGGGTTGACACTGAAGCTTTCTTT. V and J are TRBV4-1 and TRBJ1-1; TRBD1 aligns across 8 bases. In germline, CDR1 is MGHRA, CDR2 YSYEKL. CDR3 length: 14 amino acids. With V trimmed by 3 bases and J by 3 bases, 3 bases remained unmatched.

The chain couples TRBV21-1 to TRBJ2-7; TRBD2, the table's D call, was not compared with the DNA. TRBV21-1 is a pseudogene. The CDR3 spans 16 residues. This chain's CDR3 is CASSFPLDGGNYEQYF. DNA of the CDR3: TGTGCCAGCAGCTTCCCTTTGGACGGGGGGAACTACGAGCAGTACTTC.

The rearrangement uses TRBV29-1 and TRBJ1-1, with D possibly TRBD1 on 6 matching bases. This CDR3 has 13 amino acids. Germline-derived CDR1 and CDR2 are SQVTM and ANQGSEA. With 7 bases removed from V and 1 base from J, the gap between germline ends came to 13 bases. The CDR3 sequence is CSGNRATNTEAFF. The CDR3 bases are TGCAGCGGGAACAGGGCAACGAACACTGAAGCTTTCTTT. Looking up the rest from reference TRBV29-1 and TRBJ1-1 gives the full variable domain: SAVISQKPSRDICQRGTSLTIQCQVDSQVTMMFWYRQQPGQSLTLIATANQGSEATYESGFVIDKFPISRPNLTFSTLTVSNMSPEDSSIYLCSGNRATNTEAFFGQGTRLTVV.